This TCR beta chain was recorded in a study of cytomegalovirus exposure and HLA in healthy donors. The PCR contained 60 Vbeta and 13 Jbeta primers. Produced via immunoSEQ multiplex PCR; TCRdb's table is partial and in-frame only. Of roughly 150,000 clones in the sample, 80% to 85% were seen once. Study observations and caveats: The productive fraction for most TCR beta V segments was about 87% or about 30% in an earlier analysis.

The V segment lost 6 bases and the J segment 6 bases; nucleotides outside the gene matches: 13. Per germline, CDR1 SNHLY and CDR2 FYNNEI. CDR3 length equals 15 residues. Worth noting for this clone: Its specificity is not known.

The J gene is TRBJ2-7, the V gene TRBV2, with 8 bases fitting TRBD1. This sequence was found in a woman between 18 and 29 years old in good health and CMV-seronegative. Sequencing input: PBMCs. The CDR3 nucleotides read TGTGCCAGCAGGAGGTCAGGGGGCTTAGTCTCCGAGCAGTACTTC. This gives the protein CASRRSGGLVSEQYF.